This T cell receptor (beta chain) was observed in a study of cytomegalovirus exposure and HLA in healthy donors. At the level of the study: Unique TCRs from HLA-typed donors, some 85 million of them, were held in an early data release. General study results and limits: A later analysis found common viral pathogens apparently linked to several of the most significant clusters. Evidence from a later analysis indicated that most CMV-associated TCR beta chains looked HLA-restricted. Analysis performed later showed TCR beta chains linked to HLA being more clonally expanded than equally common others.

This clone was recorded a few times. Its antigen is as yet unknown. The length of the CDR3 is 14 residues. The V gene end was trimmed by 4 bases and the J gene end by 7 bases; junction bases not matched to a gene: 8. The germline gives CDR1 MNHEY, CDR2 SMNVEV (reference sequence). The study ran its PCR with 60 Vbeta and 13 Jbeta primers. The method was immunoSEQ multiplex PCR; TCRdb's version includes in-frame clones alone and lacks a portion of them. The table has tens of thousands of clones, 70% to 80% seen once. The origin of this receptor is a man aged 25-40 years in good health and CMV-seronegative. Sequencing was carried out using PBMCs. V is TRBV27 and J is TRBJ1-2; 8 bases are shared with TRBD1. Here the CDR3 DNA reads TGTGCCAGCAGTTCTCTGGACAGGGATTTTGGCTACACCTTC. It encodes CASSSLDRDFGYTF.